This TCR beta chain originates from a study of T-cell memory formation after mild COVID-19. Overall study results and limits: A subset of responding clones appeared in pre-infection memory, suggesting cross-reactive memory joined. Later expanders leaned CD4+, whereas day 15 to 85 contracting clones were balanced CD4/CD8.

The germline V gene encodes CDR1 MNHEY and CDR2 SMNVEV (reference sequence). The CDR3 is made up of 14 amino acids. The ends were cut back, 5 bases at V and 0 bases at J, with 8 bases in the middle. Comment on this clonotype: Antigen specificity is unknown.

From the 5' RACE reads, TCRdb called clonotypes with MiXCR, one entry per CDR3 protein. Of around 390,000 distinct CDR3 sequences in the sample, around a sixth were seen once. The genes are TRBV27 and TRBJ1-5, with D hard to call. What was sequenced was PBMCs or a T cell subset sorted from them (not recorded which). The source of this sequence is a young man who had mild COVID-19 (a few samples of this study predate the infection). Cell type and time point are not known. CDR3 sequence (DNA): TGTGCCAGCAGTGACCGTTATAGCAATCAGCCCCAGCATTTT. It yields the protein CASSDRYSNQPQHF.